The rows below give T cell receptor beta chains drawn from one sample of a study of T cells in Graves' hyperthyroidism and ophthalmopathy. TCRdb re-called the multiplex PCR reads through MiXCR, storing one row per CDR3 protein. The repertoire holds fewer than 850,000 distinct CDR3 sequences, with approximately 15% as singletons. The material sequenced was blood. These receptors all come from a man aged 45-60 years with Graves' hyperthyroidism. Each CDR3 is given with its conserved first and last residue. Each record gives: clone size, D gene, J gene, V gene, CDR3 DNA, CDR3 protein. A D gene is named only where the DNA matches it firmly. Some rows mark clone size as missing; the rest say once, few, many or name a class of expanded clone.

clone size: .; D gene: TRBD2; J gene: TRBJ2-7; V gene: TRBV10-1; CDR3 DNA: TGCGCCAGCAACGCGGCGGAAACTAGCGGGGACAATGAGCAGTACTTC; CDR3 protein: CASNAAETSGDNEQYF
clone size: few; D gene: .; J gene: TRBJ1-6; V gene: TRBV10-2; CDR3 DNA: TGCGCCAGCAGTGAGGTCGGGGCAAATTCACCCCTCCACTTT; CDR3 protein: CASSEVGANSPLHF
clone size: many; D gene: .; J gene: TRBJ2-5; V gene: TRBV7-2; CDR3 DNA: TGTGCCAGCAGCTTAGGAAGGACAGCTTACTCCCAGTACTTC; CDR3 protein: CASSLGRTAYSQYF
clone size: .; D gene: .; J gene: TRBJ2-1; V gene: TRBV27; CDR3 DNA: TGTGCCAGCAGTTTACGGCTCACTGGGCTTGAGCAGTTCTTC; CDR3 protein: CASSLRLTGLEQFF
clone size: many; D gene: TRBD2; J gene: TRBJ2-5; V gene: TRBV28; CDR3 DNA: TGTGCCAGCAGGGGCGGGACTATGCCTCAAGAGACCCAGTACTTC; CDR3 protein: CASRGGTMPQETQYF
clone size: .; D gene: TRBD1; J gene: TRBJ2-6; V gene: TRBV28; CDR3 DNA: TGTGCCAGCAGCCCTAACAGGGGGCGGACTGGGGCCAACGTCCTGACTTTC; CDR3 protein: CASSPNRGRTGANVLTF
clone size: many; D gene: .; J gene: TRBJ2-4; V gene: TRBV28; CDR3 DNA: TGTGCCAGCAGTTTCAGCGGGCAGTTAAACATTCAGTACTTC; CDR3 protein: CASSFSGQLNIQYF
clone size: many; D gene: .; J gene: TRBJ1-1; V gene: TRBV9; CDR3 DNA: TGTGCCAGCAGCGTGGGTCTGGGACGCAACACTGAAGCTTTCTTT; CDR3 protein: CASSVGLGRNTEAFF
clone size: many; D gene: TRBD2; J gene: TRBJ2-1; V gene: TRBV11-2; CDR3 DNA: TGTGCCAGCAGCTTTAGCGGGAGTACCTACAATGAGCAGTTCTTC; CDR3 protein: CASSFSGSTYNEQFF
clone size: few; D gene: .; J gene: TRBJ2-1; V gene: TRBV24-1; CDR3 DNA: TGTGCCACCAGTGATTTGCAGGCAGGGGTCAATGAGCAGTTCTTC; CDR3 protein: CATSDLQAGVNEQFF
clone size: many; D gene: .; J gene: TRBJ2-7; V gene: TRBV28; CDR3 DNA: TGTGCCAGCAGCTTAGGAGGGGGCGCTTCCTACGAGCAGTACTTC; CDR3 protein: CASSLGGGASYEQYF
clone size: many; D gene: TRBD1; J gene: TRBJ2-7; V gene: TRBV2; CDR3 DNA: TGTGCCAGCGGGGGACAGGGGACCCCCTACGAGCAGTACTTC; CDR3 protein: CASGGQGTPYEQYF
clone size: many; D gene: TRBD2; J gene: TRBJ2-1; V gene: TRBV9; CDR3 DNA: TGTGCCAGCAGCTCAAGACTAGCGGGGTACTCCTACAATGAGCAGTTCTTC; CDR3 protein: CASSSRLAGYSYNEQFF
clone size: many; D gene: .; J gene: TRBJ2-5; V gene: TRBV6-6; CDR3 DNA: TGTGCCAGCAGTTACTCGACCAGTCCCTGGGAGACCCAGTACTTC; CDR3 protein: CASSYSTSPWETQYF
clone size: many; D gene: .; J gene: TRBJ1-2; V gene: TRBV7-2; CDR3 DNA: TGTGCCAGCAGCTTAGAGGGAAGTAGCTATGGCTACACCTTC; CDR3 protein: CASSLEGSSYGYTF
clone size: many; D gene: TRBD1; J gene: TRBJ2-7; V gene: TRBV24-1; CDR3 DNA: TGTGCCACCAGTGCCGCGGACAGGGAGATCCCCTACGAGCAGTACTTC; CDR3 protein: CATSAADREIPYEQYF
clone size: few; D gene: TRBD2; J gene: TRBJ2-1; V gene: TRBV20-1; CDR3 DNA: TGCAGTGCTGCCGGGACTAGGGTCTATGAGCAGTTCTTC; CDR3 protein: CSAAGTRVYEQFF
clone size: once; D gene: .; J gene: TRBJ2-4; V gene: TRBV9; CDR3 DNA: TGTGCCAGCAGCCCCCAGGGGTATAACATTCAGTACTTC; CDR3 protein: CASSPQGYNIQYF
clone size: many; D gene: .; J gene: TRBJ1-1; V gene: TRBV19; CDR3 DNA: TGTGCCAGTAGTCTAAAGAGGGGCCTGGCCACTGAAGCTTTCTTT; CDR3 protein: CASSLKRGLATEAFF
clone size: many; D gene: TRBD2; J gene: TRBJ2-1; V gene: TRBV27; CDR3 DNA: TGTGCCAGCAGTGTCCGGACTAGCGGGAGGGTGTACAATGAGCAGTTCTTC; CDR3 protein: CASSVRTSGRVYNEQFF
clone size: .; D gene: TRBD1; J gene: TRBJ1-2; V gene: TRBV5-6; CDR3 DNA: TGTGCCAGCAGCTCCGGGACAGAGAATAGGCCGAACTATGGCTACACCTTC; CDR3 protein: CASSSGTENRPNYGYTF
clone size: few; D gene: .; J gene: TRBJ2-1; V gene: TRBV4-3; CDR3 DNA: TGCGCCAGCAGCCAAGGTTCTGACCCCATCATGAGGAATGAGCAGTTCTTC; CDR3 protein: CASSQGSDPIMRNEQFF
clone size: many; D gene: .; J gene: TRBJ2-7; V gene: TRBV28; CDR3 DNA: TGTGCCAGCAGTTTTTCGGGTGGGGCCTACGAGCAGTACTTC; CDR3 protein: CASSFSGGAYEQYF
clone size: .; D gene: .; J gene: TRBJ2-3; V gene: TRBV7-9; CDR3 DNA: TGTGCCAGCAGCCGCGGGACTGGGCAGGGGGCGCAGTATTTT; CDR3 protein: CASSRGTGQGAQYF
clone size: many; D gene: TRBD2; J gene: TRBJ2-1; V gene: TRBV30; CDR3 DNA: TGTGCCTGGAGTGGGGGAAGGACTAGCGGGAGCCTCCATGAGCAGTTCTTC; CDR3 protein: CAWSGGRTSGSLHEQFF
clone size: .; D gene: TRBD1; J gene: TRBJ2-7; V gene: TRBV3-1; CDR3 DNA: TGTGCCAGCAGCCACGCCGGTGCACAGGGGTCGTACGAGCAGTACTTC; CDR3 protein: CASSHAGAQGSYEQYF
clone size: few; D gene: TRBD1; J gene: TRBJ2-2; V gene: TRBV7-2; CDR3 DNA: TGTGCCAGCAGCTTAAGGGGACAGGGGAAGCCCGGGGAGCTGTTTTTT; CDR3 protein: CASSLRGQGKPGELFF
clone size: few; D gene: .; J gene: TRBJ2-5; V gene: TRBV4-3; CDR3 DNA: TGCGCCAGCAGCCAGACGGCCGCGGCGGGGTCAGAGACCCAGTACTTC; CDR3 protein: CASSQTAAAGSETQYF
clone size: once; D gene: .; J gene: TRBJ2-7; V gene: TRBV7-9; CDR3 DNA: TGTGCCAGCAGCTTAGCGGTGATAGGTTCCGAGCAGTACTTC; CDR3 protein: CASSLAVIGSEQYF
clone size: many; D gene: TRBD2; J gene: TRBJ2-5; V gene: TRBV6-2/TRBV6-3; CDR3 DNA: TGTGCCAGCAGTTCCGCGGGACTAGCGGGAGAGACCCAGTACTTC; CDR3 protein: CASSSAGLAGETQYF
clone size: few; D gene: .; J gene: TRBJ1-2; V gene: TRBV19; CDR3 DNA: TGTGCCTGCAGATGGGACTATGGCTACACCTTC; CDR3 protein: CACRWDYGYTF
clone size: many; D gene: TRBD2; J gene: TRBJ2-1; V gene: TRBV28; CDR3 DNA: TGTGCCAGCAGTTCCAATTTAGCGGGAATTATCGATGAGCAGTTCTTC; CDR3 protein: CASSSNLAGIIDEQFF
clone size: many; D gene: .; J gene: TRBJ2-5; V gene: TRBV30; CDR3 DNA: TGTGCCTGGAGTACAGAGACCCAGTACTTC; CDR3 protein: CAWSTETQYF
clone size: many; D gene: TRBD1; J gene: TRBJ1-4; V gene: TRBV7-2; CDR3 DNA: TGTGCCAGCAGCTGGCCTTACAGGGGGCAGAATAATGAAAAACTGTTTTTT; CDR3 protein: CASSWPYRGQNNEKLFF
clone size: .; D gene: TRBD2; J gene: TRBJ2-1; V gene: TRBV20-1; CDR3 DNA: TGCAGTGGACTAGCGGACCACAATGAGCAGTTCTTC; CDR3 protein: CSGLADHNEQFF
clone size: .; D gene: .; J gene: TRBJ2-7; V gene: TRBV6-1; CDR3 DNA: TGTGCCAGCAGTGAACCCCGGGACCCCTTTTTCTACGAGCAGTACTTC; CDR3 protein: CASSEPRDPFFYEQYF
clone size: .; D gene: .; J gene: TRBJ2-3; V gene: TRBV28; CDR3 DNA: TGTGCCGGCAGTTTTAGGGGAGATACGCAGTATTTT; CDR3 protein: CAGSFRGDTQYF
clone size: many; D gene: .; J gene: TRBJ2-5; V gene: TRBV29-1; CDR3 DNA: TGCAGCGTTGACACCGGGGGAGAGACCCAGTACTTC; CDR3 protein: CSVDTGGETQYF
clone size: .; D gene: TRBD1; J gene: TRBJ2-5; V gene: TRBV2; CDR3 DNA: TGTGCCAGCAGTGAACTCAGGGGGCTGGCAGAGACCCAGTACTTC; CDR3 protein: CASSELRGLAETQYF
clone size: .; D gene: .; J gene: TRBJ2-3; V gene: TRBV18; CDR3 DNA: TGTGCCAGCTCACCAAAGAGGGCCAGCACAGATACGCAGTATTTT; CDR3 protein: CASSPKRASTDTQYF
clone size: many; D gene: TRBD2; J gene: TRBJ2-3; V gene: TRBV20-1; CDR3 DNA: TGCAGTGCTAGAGATCCTAGCGGGAGATGGGGAGGCACAGATACGCAGTATTTT; CDR3 protein: CSARDPSGRWGGTDTQYF
clone size: .; D gene: TRBD2; J gene: TRBJ2-1; V gene: TRBV7-2; CDR3 DNA: TGTGCCAGCAGCTTGGGGCGGGAGTTTGAGCAGTTCTTC; CDR3 protein: CASSLGREFEQFF
clone size: few; D gene: TRBD1; J gene: TRBJ2-1; V gene: TRBV19; CDR3 DNA: TGTGCCACCCGAGGGGGCGGAAATGAGCAGTTCTTC; CDR3 protein: CATRGGGNEQFF
clone size: once; D gene: TRBD2; J gene: TRBJ2-5; V gene: TRBV19; CDR3 DNA: TGTACCAGTCGTACTTTTGCAGCGGCTAGCGGCCAAGAGACCCAGTACTTC; CDR3 protein: CTSRTFAAASGQETQYF
clone size: few; D gene: TRBD1; J gene: TRBJ1-6; V gene: TRBV28; CDR3 DNA: TGTGCCAGCAGCCGAAGCCCCGGGACAGGGGGCTCCCTCCTCCACTTT; CDR3 protein: CASSRSPGTGGSLLHF
clone size: .; D gene: TRBD2; J gene: TRBJ2-3; V gene: TRBV7-2; CDR3 DNA: TGTGCCAGCAGCTTAGTTGGGAGGGGAGATACGCAGTATTTT; CDR3 protein: CASSLVGRGDTQYF
clone size: .; D gene: .; J gene: TRBJ2-7; V gene: TRBV6-2/TRBV6-3; CDR3 DNA: TGTGCCAGCAGTTACTTCCAGGGAGCATACGAGCAGTACTTC; CDR3 protein: CASSYFQGAYEQYF
clone size: few; D gene: TRBD2; J gene: TRBJ2-3; V gene: TRBV20-1; CDR3 DNA: TGCAGTGCTCTTCCCGGGACTAGCGGGAGTGATACGCAGTATTTT; CDR3 protein: CSALPGTSGSDTQYF
clone size: many; D gene: .; J gene: TRBJ2-3; V gene: TRBV12-3/TRBV12-4; CDR3 DNA: TGTGCCAGCAGTTTAGCCGGGACTAGCACAGATACGCAGTATTTT; CDR3 protein: CASSLAGTSTDTQYF
clone size: .; D gene: TRBD2; J gene: TRBJ2-1; V gene: TRBV30; CDR3 DNA: TGTGCCTGGAGTGTATTGAGAGGACTAGCGGGGGGCAATGAGCAGTTCTTC; CDR3 protein: CAWSVLRGLAGGNEQFF
clone size: few; D gene: .; J gene: TRBJ1-1; V gene: TRBV10-3; CDR3 DNA: TGTGCCATCAAGAGTGGTCAACGGAACACTGAAGCTTTCTTT; CDR3 protein: CAIKSGQRNTEAFF